This T cell receptor beta chain was sequenced for a study of T-cell reconstitution after alpha-beta-depleted transplantation in children. With regard to this clonotype: Its cognate antigen is unknown.

Study findings and constraints: From surviving recipient T cells and thymic progenitors came the high day-60 TCRbeta diversity observed in some patients. About two months after transplant, alpha-beta T cells reportedly came from several hundred expanded graft clones. By one year post-transplant, T-cell counts and diversity largely arose from T cells that were newly produced.

The TCRbeta library incorporated unique molecular identifiers. TCRdb analysed the PCR reads with MiXCR anew, one entry per CDR3 protein. The table shows about 200,000 distinct CDR3 sequences, with 5.5% to 7% occurring only once. CDR1 and CDR2 from the germline V gene are SGHRS and YFSETQ. The junction had 4 bases not matched to a gene; V was cut back by 4 bases and J by 2 bases. The CDR3 runs 16 residues. The clonotype originates from a boy between 2 and 15 years old with acute lymphoblastic leukemia, due to receive a stem cell transplant. The source was PBMCs, collected before TCRalphabeta/CD19-depleted stem cell transplant. The chain has TRBV5-1 and TRBJ2-3, with 13 positions matching TRBD2. The CDR3 nucleotides read TGCGCCAGCAGCCCGGGACTAGCGGGACTCACAGATACGCAGTATTTT. Translating it yields CASSPGLAGLTDTQYF.